The 4 T cell receptor beta chains presented below share a single source sample, sequenced in a study of blood T cell repertoires in COVID-19. Assay: immunoSEQ multiplex PCR; the TCRdb copy retains only in-frame clones and omits some. The profile shows over 200,000 clones, 70% to 90% of them singletons. The sample was peripheral blood. These receptors all come from a woman between 18 and 29 years old who had recovered from COVID-19.

This chain joins TRBV25-1 and TRBJ2-7; 10 bases fit TRBD1. The CDR3 contains 13 residues. The trim removed 10 bases at V and 2 bases at J, leaving 5 bases unmatched. CDR1 is MGHDK and CDR2 is SYGVNS in the germline V gene. The CDR3, as DNA: TGTGCCACCTCCGGGACAGGGGCCTACGAGCAGTACTTC. This encodes CATSGTGAYEQYF.

This clone was detected a few times. V usage is TRBV19 and J usage is TRBJ1-5; tentative D call: TRBD1 (6 bases). V was clipped by 6 bases and J by 4 bases, with 16 bases between them. CDR3 length equals 15 residues. CDR1 is LNHDA and CDR2 is SQIVND in the germline V gene (reference sequence). CDR3 sequence reads: CASRREGGSNQPQHF. Here the CDR3 DNA reads TGTGCCAGTAGGCGGGAGGGGGGCTCTAATCAGCCCCAGCATTTT.

The V call is TRBV10-3, the J call TRBJ1-1; no reliable D call. The germline V gene encodes CDR1 ENHRY and CDR2 SYGVKD. V was trimmed by 11 bases and J by 0 bases, leaving 16 bases between them. This CDR3 region has 14 residues. For the CDR3, the DNA is TGTGCCTCCTTGGGAGCTAGTTTGAACACTGAAGCTTTCTTT. Amino acids: CASLGASLNTEAFF.

This chain links TRBV5-6 with TRBJ2-7; TRBD1 aligns across 9 bases. This CDR3 region has 15 residues. V dropped 2 bases and J dropped 0; count of bases not matched to a gene: 3. CDR1 and CDR2 from the germline V gene are SGHDT and YYEEEE. The DNA for the CDR3 is TGTGCCAGCAGCTTCGGGACAGGGTTCTCCTACGAGCAGTACTTC. Protein product: CASSFGTGFSYEQYF.